Presented here are 27 T cell receptor beta chains from one specimen sequenced in a study of circulating and synovial CD4+ cells in juvenile arthritis. The repertoire was sequenced with immunoSEQ multiplex PCR; TCRdb's copy has only in-frame clones and lacks some. The data contain approximately 4,000 clones, 75% to 85% of them singletons. Sequencing used CD4+ T cells from synovial fluid. The receptors here all came from a human donor with juvenile idiopathic arthritis.

This sequence joins TRBV7-9 and TRBJ2-4; 11 positions match TRBD2. The germline CDR1 and CDR2 sequences are SEHNR and FQNEAQ (reference sequence). Trimming at V came to 1 base and at J to 6 bases, leaving 2 bases not matched to a gene. The length of the CDR3 is 15 residues. Here the CDR3 reads CASSLGLAGLNIQYF. DNA of the CDR3: TGTGCCAGCAGCTTAGGACTAGCGGGATTAAACATTCAGTACTTC.

The rearrangement uses TRBV4-1 and TRBJ1-5; no firm D call. Per germline, CDR1 MGHRA and CDR2 YSYEKL. The CDR3 length is 13 residues. V lost 0 bases, J lost 6 bases, and 6 bases lay in between. CDR3 region: CASSQEFRQPQHF. The CDR3 bases are TGCGCCAGCAGCCAAGAATTCCGTCAGCCCCAGCATTTT.

Points on this clone: Other nucleotide sequences from this sample produce the same CDR3. The chain combines TRBV19 with TRBJ1-1; TRBD1 matches 11 bases. CDR3 size: 14 residues. The junction had 4 bases not matched to a gene; V was cut back by 5 bases and J by 5 bases. Germline lookup yields CDR1 LNHDA and CDR2 SQIVND (reference sequence). The CDR3: CASSSGTGGTEAFF. The CDR3 nucleotides read TGTGCCAGTAGTTCTGGGACAGGGGGGACTGAAGCTTTCTTT.

The chain joins TRBV20-1 to TRBJ2-7; D is possibly TRBD2 (5 bases). Trimming shortened V by 5 bases and J by 5 bases, and 10 bases separated the two germline ends. Germline CDR1 is DFQATT and CDR2 is SNEGSKA (reference sequence). This CDR3 has 11 residues. CDR3 sequence reads: CSASGRDEQYF. The CDR3 nucleotides are TGCAGTGCTTCCGGGCGGGACGAGCAGTACTTC.

By share of the sample, this clone is large (0.1 to 1%). The chain links TRBV19 to TRBJ2-3, with a weak D call TRBD2 (7 bases). Trimming left V 0 bases short and J 6 bases short, with 13 bases between. There are 15 residues in the CDR3. Germline-derived CDR1 and CDR2 are LNHDA and SQIVND (reference sequence). The CDR3 here is CASSIDIGGPDTQYF. CDR3 nucleotides: TGTGCCAGTAGTATAGATATCGGGGGGCCGGATACGCAGTATTTT.

The V gene is TRBV5-1, the J gene TRBJ2-5, with D perhaps matching TRBD1 (6 bases). V was clipped by 5 bases and J by 4 bases, with 18 bases between them. This CDR3 spans 15 amino acids. In germline, CDR1 is SGHRS, CDR2 YFSETQ. The CDR3 spells CASRGSTGGGETQYF. The DNA of the CDR3 is TGCGCCAGCAGGGGGTCGACAGGAGGAGGAGAGACCCAGTACTTC. Full variable domain (outside the CDR3, taken from reference TRBV5-1 and TRBJ2-5): KAGVTQTPRYLIKTRGQQVTLSCSPISGHRSVSWYQQTPGQGLQFLFEYFSETQRNKGNFPGRFSGRQFSNSRSEMNVSTLELGDSALYLCASRGSTGGGETQYFGPGTRLLVL.

This chain connects TRBV19 to TRBJ1-5; a weak D match, TRBD1 (6 bases). Per the germline V gene, CDR1 is LNHDA and CDR2 is SQIVND (reference sequence). Trimming shortened V by 4 bases and J by 4 bases, and 14 bases separated the two germline ends. The CDR3 extends over 15 amino acids. CDR3 protein: CASSNYRAGNQPQHF. CDR3 DNA: TGTGCCAGTAGTAATTACAGGGCTGGGAATCAGCCCCAGCATTTT. The variable domain in full, with the rest retrieved from reference TRBV19 and TRBJ1-5, is DGGITQSPKYLFRKEGQNVTLSCEQNLNHDAMYWYRQDPGQGLRLIYYSQIVNDFQKGDIAEGYSVSREKKESFPLTVTSAQKNPTAFYLCASSNYRAGNQPQHFGDGTRLSIL.

The rearrangement links TRBV15 to TRBJ1-3; the D gene is possibly TRBD1 (5 bases). Germline V lookup: CDR1 LNHNV, CDR2 YYDKDF (reference sequence). The V end lost 0 bases, the J end lost 4 bases, and 10 bases lay between the germline ends. This CDR3 has 15 amino acids. CDR3 amino acids: CATSRDTGGGNTIYF. In DNA form, the CDR3 reads TGTGCCACCAGCAGAGATACGGGGGGAGGAAACACCATATATTTT.

The rearrangement links TRBV14 to TRBJ2-1; weak D call: TRBD1 (6 bases). The ends were cut back, 4 bases at V and 4 bases at J, with 20 bases in the middle. Germline V gene data show CDR1 as SGHDN and CDR2 as FVKESK. This CDR3 has 17 amino acids. This chain's CDR3 is CASSLKVGTLNYNEQFF. CDR3 nucleotides: TGTGCCAGCAGCCTCAAGGTGGGGACATTAAATTACAATGAGCAGTTCTTC.

V gene TRBV5-4 combines with J gene TRBJ2-7; D not certain. V was pared by 3 bases and J by 2 bases, with 12 bases between. The germline V gene encodes CDR1 SGHNT and CDR2 YYREEE (reference sequence). CDR3 length: 14 residues. The CDR3 reads CASSSLRVPYEQYF. The CDR3, as DNA: TGTGCCAGCAGCTCGCTCCGGGTCCCCTACGAGCAGTACTTC.

This chain links TRBV2 with TRBJ1-5; TRBD1 aligns across 7 bases. The J segment lost 0 bases and the V segment lost 3 bases, leaving 11 bases of the junction unmatched. Per germline, CDR1 SNHLY and CDR2 FYNNEI. The length of the CDR3 is 18 residues. CDR3 residues: CASSDWTGGHYSNQPQHF. DNA for the CDR3: TGTGCCAGCAGTGATTGGACAGGAGGCCACTATAGCAATCAGCCCCAGCATTTT.

This rearrangement joins TRBV9 to TRBJ2-2; D perhaps matches TRBD1 (7 bases). The CDR3 covers 15 residues. Trimming removed 9 bases at V and 4 bases at J, with 19 bases between. In germline, CDR1 is SGDLS, CDR2 YYNGEE. Here the CDR3 DNA reads TGTGCCATAAGGGGGGCAGGGGGTTTCACCGGGGAGCTGTTTTTT. It encodes CAIRGAGGFTGELFF.

This chain links TRBV9 with TRBJ2-3; the match to TRBD2 covers 10 bases. The CDR3 consists of 17 residues. Germline CDR1 reads SGDLS; CDR2 reads YYNGEE. With V trimmed by 4 bases and J by 6 bases, 14 bases remained unmatched. The CDR3 region is CASSPQQVAGGRDTQYF. Here the CDR3 DNA reads TGTGCCAGCAGCCCCCAACAAGTAGCGGGAGGTCGGGATACGCAGTATTTT.

This clone occurred once. V is TRBV18 and J is TRBJ2-5; D ambiguous. Germline V gene data show CDR1 as KGHSH and CDR2 as LQKENI. V dropped 3 bases and J dropped 2 bases, with 13 bases sitting between them. CDR3 length: 15 amino acids. The CDR3 protein is CASSPVQILQETQYF. The CDR3 DNA reads TGTGCCAGCTCACCTGTACAGATACTTCAAGAGACCCAGTACTTC.

This clone came up a few times. The chain couples TRBV27 to TRBJ1-5; possibly TRBD1 for D (6 bases). The CDR3 consists of 18 residues. Between the trimmed V and J ends, which lost 3 bases and 2 bases, there was a span of 20 bases. Germline-derived CDR1 and CDR2 are MNHEY and SMNVEV (reference sequence). This chain's CDR3 is CASSFPLGAGDGNQPQHF. CDR3 in DNA: TGTGCCAGCAGTTTCCCGCTCGGGGCAGGGGATGGCAATCAGCCCCAGCATTTT.

The V call is TRBV27, the J call TRBJ1-5; a weak D match, TRBD1 (6 bases). The CDR3 has 14 amino acids. The germline CDR1 and CDR2 sequences are MNHEY and SMNVEV (reference sequence). Trimming shortened V by 6 bases and J by 1 base, and 10 bases separated the two germline ends. CDR3: CASRLGGSNQPQHF. DNA of the CDR3: TGTGCCAGCAGGTTAGGGGGGAGCAATCAGCCCCAGCATTTT.

J is TRBJ2-7 and V is TRBV7-2; maybe TRBD1 (6 bases). The CDR3 is 13 amino acids. Trimming left V 4 bases short and J 3 bases short, with 10 bases between. The germline V gene has CDR1 SGHTA and CDR2 FQGNSA. DNA for the CDR3: TGTGCCAGCAGCTCTATACAGGGCTACGAGCAGTACTTC. Translation: CASSSIQGYEQYF. Variable domain in full (rest from reference TRBV7-2 and TRBJ2-7): GAGVSQSPSNKVTEKGKDVELRCDPISGHTALYWYRQSLGQGLEFLIYFQGNSAPDKSGLPSDRFSAERTGGSVSTLTIQRTQQEDSAVYLCASSSIQGYEQYFGPGTRLTVT.

This rearrangement joins TRBV9 to TRBJ2-7; TRBD2 matches 11 bases. The CDR3 covers 16 residues. Germline V gene data show CDR1 as SGDLS and CDR2 as YYNGEE. The V segment lost 0 bases and the J segment 3 bases; nucleotides outside the gene matches: 5. The CDR3 bases are TGTGCCAGCAGCGTAGCTCCCGGACTAGCGGGCTACGAGCAGTACTTC. It translates to CASSVAPGLAGYEQYF.

This chain joins TRBV5-1 and TRBJ2-3; 7 nucleotides agree with TRBD2. In germline, CDR1 is SGHRS, CDR2 YFSETQ. Losses at the gene ends were 3 bases for V and 0 bases for J; bases not matched to a gene: 7. The CDR3 is 16 amino acids. CDR3 residues: CASSWATSPSTDTQYF. The DNA of the CDR3 is TGCGCCAGCAGCTGGGCGACTAGCCCCAGCACAGATACGCAGTATTTT.

The chain links TRBV21-1 to TRBJ1-5. TRBV21-1 is a documented pseudogene. CDR3 length equals 16 residues. CDR3 loop: CASSTNGGGDSRPQHF. The CDR3 nucleotides are TGTGCCAGCAGCACAAATGGGGGGGGAGACTCCCGGCCCCAGCATTTT.

The chain has TRBV5-5 and TRBJ2-1, with no clear D. Trimming took 0 bases from V and 8 from J, leaving 12 bases between them. Germline V gene sequence: CDR1 SGHKS, CDR2 YYEKEE (reference sequence). The length of the CDR3 is 14 residues. In DNA form, the CDR3 reads TGTGCCAGCAGCTTGGGGCCCATGGTGGATGAGCAGTTCTTC. Protein product: CASSLGPMVDEQFF.

This sequence joins TRBV11-2 and TRBJ2-4; tentatively, D is TRBD2 (5 bases). CDR3 size: 13 residues. The V and J ends lost 2 bases and 7 bases respectively, with 9 bases between them. The germline gives CDR1 SGHAT, CDR2 FQNNGV. CDR3 DNA: TGTGCCAGCAGCTTATCCCCGGGGAACATTCAGTACTTC. Its translation: CASSLSPGNIQYF.

The CDR3 DNA reads TGTGCCAGTAGTACCGGGACTTTCTACAATGAGCAGTTCTTC. It codes for CASSTGTFYNEQFF. The chain couples TRBV19 to TRBJ2-1; maybe TRBD2 (6 bases). CDR3 size: 14 residues. Germline assignment: CDR1 LNHDA and CDR2 SQIVND (reference sequence). V was pared by 4 bases and J by 3 bases, with 10 bases between.

V and J are TRBV11-2 and TRBJ1-2; TRBD1 matches 9 bases. The CDR3 runs 13 residues. V was pared by 3 bases and J by 8 bases, with 4 bases of the junction left unmatched. Looked up from germline, CDR1 is SGHAT and CDR2 is FQNNGV. The CDR3 spells CASSFTDRGGYTF. The CDR3 DNA sequence: TGTGCCAGCAGCTTCACGGACAGGGGCGGCTACACCTTC. Full variable domain (missing parts from reference TRBV11-2 and TRBJ1-2): EAGVAQSPRYKIIEKRQSVAFWCNPISGHATLYWYQQILGQGPKLLIQFQNNGVVDDSQLPKDRFSAERLKGVDSTLKIQPAKLEDSAVYLCASSFTDRGGYTFGSGTRLTVV.

This chain links TRBV30 with TRBJ1-5, with D possibly being TRBD1 (6 bases). The germline V and J ends were trimmed by 0 bases and 5 bases, with 8 bases remaining between them. Germline V gene sequence: CDR1 GTSNPN, CDR2 SVGIG (reference sequence). This CDR3 is built from 13 residues. The CDR3 protein is CAWSVTGDQPQHF. The DNA of the CDR3 is TGTGCCTGGAGTGTGACAGGAGATCAGCCCCAGCATTTT.

The V gene is TRBV7-8, the J gene TRBJ1-2, with D possibly being TRBD1 (6 bases). Germline V lookup: CDR1 SGHVS, CDR2 FQNEAQ. This CDR3 has 12 residues. Trimming cost V 5 bases and J 8 bases, with 12 bases left between them. The CDR3 DNA sequence: TGTGCCAGCAGCCCCCTGGGGGCCGGCTACACCTTC. Amino acids: CASSPLGAGYTF.

The chain carries TRBV19 and TRBJ1-1, with D perhaps matching TRBD1 (5 bases). The CDR3 contains 15 residues. V was clipped by 7 bases and J by 4 bases, with 19 bases between them. The V gene's germline CDR1 is LNHDA and CDR2 SQIVND (reference sequence). CDR3: CASTRDLNGGTEAFF. The DNA of the CDR3 is TGTGCCAGTACCAGGGACCTAAACGGGGGCACTGAAGCTTTCTTT.